This TCR beta chain originates from a study of T cells in Graves' hyperthyroidism and ophthalmopathy. Looked up from germline, CDR1 is LNHDA and CDR2 is SQIVND (reference sequence). The CDR3 covers 14 residues. V was trimmed by 6 bases and J by 3 bases, leaving 11 bases between them. Amplified TCR beta CDR3 regions derived from RNA transcripts. Primed by the HTBI set, a first-round RT-PCR was run on the TCR CDR3. TCRdb independently ran MiXCR on the multiplex PCR reads; one entry per CDR3 protein. The table has some 270,000 distinct CDR3 sequences, about 14% seen once. This clonotype was counted ten times or more. Aged 18 to 65, the patients had hyperthyroidism that was newly diagnosed and had lasted under 2 months.

Sequencing was performed on blood. This sequence joins TRBV19 and TRBJ2-2; D might be TRBD1 (6 bases). This clonotype originated in a woman under 40 with Graves' hyperthyroidism that later progressed to Graves' ophthalmopathy. The CDR3 nucleotides read TGTGCCAGTAGCTGGGCAGGGGACACCGGGGAGCTGTTTTTT. Its translation is CASSWAGDTGELFF.